This T cell receptor beta chain was identified in a study of read filtering for tumor transcriptome and immune sequencing. Across the study: Patients were 17 male and about 15 female, mean age approximately 70 years, range about 47 to 85. R-ISS stage counts were eight or nine for I, roughly 15 for II, 7 for III. TCR-mapped reads were about 3.5 to 10.27 million with IR-seq versus roughly 75 to 1,300 with RNA-seq.

This clonotype has just one count. The CDR3 ends on some other residue instead of the conserved phenylalanine or tryptophan, so this is likely a read error. Bone marrow was sampled from every patient at the time of active disease. Molecular barcoded adaptors covering alpha/delta and beta/gamma chains were used on roughly 370 ng RNA. One entry per CDR3 protein results from TCRdb running MiXCR on the reads. The top ten hold 15% of the sample, which has 50,000 or so distinct CDR3 sequences, approximately 19% seen once. Trimming took off 5 bases at V and 3 bases at J, with 14 bases between the two ends. Looked up from germline, CDR1 is SGHTA and CDR2 is FQGNSA. The CDR3 loop spans 15 amino acids.

The material sequenced was a population of CD138-negative cells sorted from bone marrow. The clonotype comes from a donor at least 40 years old with multiple myeloma. The V and J genes are TRBV7-2 and TRBJ2-1, with D perhaps TRBD2 (7 bases). The CDR3 reads CASSARGRFYNEQFL. The CDR3 coding sequence is TGTGCCAGCAGCGCGCGGGGGCGATTCTACAATGAGCAGTTCCTC.